This TCR beta chain appears in the sequencing data of a study of blood T cell repertoires in COVID-19. TCRdb's copy holds only in-frame clones and misses some; the assay was immunoSEQ multiplex PCR. The profile shows nearly 45,000 clones, roughly 88% of them singletons. The CDR3 has 14 amino acids. CDR1 MNHEY and CDR2 SVGAGI come from the germline V gene. After removal of 6 bases from V and 8 bases from J, the junction contained 9 bases not matched to a gene. V is TRBV6-5 and J is TRBJ1-4; TRBD1 matches 7 bases. Sequenced input: peripheral blood. This TCR came from a woman of 80 years or more with acute or convalescent COVID-19. DNA of the CDR3: TGTGCCAGCAGCTCACAGGGGATGGTAGAAAAACTGTTTTTT. Translating gives CASSSQGMVEKLFF.